Below are 28 T cell receptor beta chains sequenced from a single sample in a study of regulatory T cells in long-lasting Graves disease. Time point in this sample: newly diagnosed GD, antithyroid drugs for less than 3 months. After RNA was extracted from PBMCs, the TCR library was made from it. Construction of the TCR beta libraries employed iRepertoire HTBI primers in conjunction with Arm-PCR of CDR3 regions. Using its own MiXCR run on the multiplex PCR reads, TCRdb lists one record per CDR3 protein. The sample holds 520,000 or so distinct CDR3 sequences, around 12% seen once. These data are also associated with another study on T cells in Graves' hyperthyroidism and ophthalmopathy.

Here the sequenced sample was peripheral blood mononuclear cells (PBMCs), taken at new diagnosis, from a patient treated with antithyroid drugs. All receptors derive from a woman aged 25-40 years with Graves disease.

This clonotype was recorded at least ten times. The chain joins TRBV20-1 to TRBJ1-1; no clear D gene. CDR3 length equals 13 residues. In germline, CDR1 is DFQATT, CDR2 SNEGSKA (reference sequence). V lost 5 bases and J lost 3, with 13 bases in between. The CDR3 is CSAGWRGHTEAFF. Here the CDR3 DNA reads TGCAGTGCTGGTTGGAGAGGGCACACTGAAGCTTTCTTT.

The chain employs TRBV6-1 and TRBJ2-1; 7 bases are a match to TRBD2. Per germline, CDR1 MNHNS and CDR2 SASEGT. The length of the CDR3 is 17 residues. The junction had 10 bases not matched to a gene; V was cut back by 5 bases and J by 0 bases. The CDR3 bases are TGTGCCAGCAGTCTTATGGGGGGGAGATACTCCTACAATGAGCAGTTCTTC. The encoded protein is CASSLMGGRYSYNEQFF.

This clonotype was seen at least ten times. This chain joins TRBV3-1 and TRBJ1-2, with 8 bases fitting TRBD1. Looked up from germline, CDR1 is LGHDT and CDR2 is YNNKEL (reference sequence). Germline trimming cut 5 bases from V and 5 bases from J; bases unmatched to any gene: 4. This CDR3 comprises 13 residues. CDR3 DNA sequence: TGTGCCAGCAGCGAGGACAGGGAGTATGGCTACACCTTC. The encoded protein is CASSEDREYGYTF. Drawing the rest from reference TRBV3-1 and TRBJ1-2, the complete variable domain is DTAVSQTPKYLVTQMGNDKSIKCEQNLGHDTMYWYKQDSKKFLKIMFSYNNKELIINETVPNRFSPKSPDKAHLNLHINSLELGDSAVYFCASSEDREYGYTFGSGTRLTVV.

This clonotype appeared a few times. The genes are TRBV4-1 and TRBJ1-1, with D unresolved. Trimming shortened V by 3 bases and J by 1 base, and 9 bases separated the two germline ends. Germline V lookup: CDR1 MGHRA, CDR2 YSYEKL. CDR3 length: 14 amino acids. CDR3 amino acids: CASSHPGKNTEAFF. The DNA of the CDR3 is TGCGCCAGCAGCCATCCGGGGAAGAACACTGAAGCTTTCTTT.

This clonotype was recorded many times. This chain uses TRBV2 with TRBJ2-1; D is unclear. This CDR3 is 13 amino acids long. Germline V gene lookup returns CDR1 SNHLY and CDR2 FYNNEI. V lost 6 bases, J lost 9 bases, and 15 bases lay in between. CDR3 DNA: TGTGCCAGCAGATTCCGGGCTCTCAGTGAGCAGTTCTTC. Translated: CASRFRALSEQFF.

This clonotype was found a few times. J is TRBJ1-3 and V is TRBV7-2, with unresolved D. Looked up from germline, CDR1 is SGHTA and CDR2 is FQGNSA. The CDR3 runs 15 residues. V lost 5 bases, J lost 0 bases, and 11 bases lay in between. CDR3 loop: CASSPGSYSGNTIYF. The DNA for the CDR3 is TGTGCCAGCAGCCCCGGCAGTTACTCTGGAAACACCATATATTTT.

This clonotype was observed at least ten times. The chain couples TRBV11-2 to TRBJ2-7; 8 bases align to TRBD2. There are 14 residues in the CDR3. Looked up from germline, CDR1 is SGHAT and CDR2 is FQNNGV. Trimming removed 6 bases from V and 3 bases from J; junction bases left unmatched: 7. The CDR3: CASSVTGTSYEQYF. As DNA, the CDR3 is TGTGCCAGCAGTGTAACCGGGACTAGCTACGAGCAGTACTTC.

The V gene is TRBV11-3, the J gene TRBJ2-7, with D perhaps TRBD2 (6 bases). With 1 base removed from V and 7 bases from J, the gap between germline ends came to 14 bases. The length of the CDR3 is 14 residues. Germline V gives CDR1 SGHNT, CDR2 YENEEA. The CDR3 sequence is CASSLGRDVGEQYF. CDR3 DNA: TGTGCCAGCAGCTTAGGGCGGGACGTGGGGGAGCAGTACTTC.

This clonotype was observed at least ten times. The rearrangement links TRBV6-2 or TRBV6-3 to TRBJ1-1; 8 nucleotides match TRBD1. The CDR3 totals 15 residues. The ends lost 6 bases at V and 5 bases at J; junction bases unmatched: 11. Germline-derived CDR1 and CDR2 are MNHEY and SVGEGT. The CDR3, as DNA: TGTGCCAGCAGACGCGAACGACAGGGGCAAACTGAAGCTTTCTTT. It specifies CASRRERQGQTEAFF.

The table lists this clonotype with many counts. The rearrangement links TRBV7-9 to TRBJ2-7; 7 bases fit TRBD1. V was clipped by 5 bases and J by 7 bases; unmatched bases: 8. This CDR3 contains 13 residues. The germline V gene encodes CDR1 SEHNR and CDR2 FQNEAQ (reference sequence). CDR3 in DNA: TGTGCCAGCAGCCACCCGGACAGGTCTGAGCAGTACTTC. Amino acids: CASSHPDRSEQYF. Using reference TRBV7-9 and TRBJ2-7 for the parts outside the CDR3, the full variable domain is DTGVSQNPRHKITKRGQNVTFRCDPISEHNRLYWYRQTLGQGPEFLTYFQNEAQLEKSRLLSDRFSAERPKGSFSTLEIQRTEQGDSAMYLCASSHPDRSEQYFGPGTRLTVT.

The rearrangement joins TRBV2 to TRBJ2-1, with D unclear. The CDR3 runs 13 residues. V lost 2 bases to trimming and J lost 6 bases, with 8 bases between them. CDR1 SNHLY and CDR2 FYNNEI come from the germline V gene. CDR3 sequence (DNA): TGTGCCAGCAGTGAATCTTATTTCAATGAGCAGTTCTTC. This codes for CASSESYFNEQFF.

This clonotype was detected a few times. The CDR3 DNA sequence: TGTGCCAGCCGCCTGAGCAATACGCAGTATTTT. Translated, it gives CASRLSNTQYF. The chain is built from TRBV19 and TRBJ2-3; D is unresolved. Trimming took 9 bases from V and 7 from J, leaving 11 bases between them. The V gene's germline CDR1 is LNHDA and CDR2 SQIVND (reference sequence). The CDR3 spans 11 residues.

This clonotype occurred many times. V gene TRBV6-1 combines with J gene TRBJ2-1; 11 positions agree with TRBD1. The CDR3 sequence is 15 residues long. The junction had 4 bases not matched to a gene; V was cut back by 7 bases and J by 2 bases. Germline-derived CDR1 and CDR2 are MNHNS and SASEGT. DNA of the CDR3: TGTGCCAGCACCTGGGACAGGGGGACCTACAATGAGCAGTTCTTC. It translates to CASTWDRGTYNEQFF.

The table lists this clonotype with many counts. V and J are TRBV6-2 or TRBV6-3 and TRBJ2-1; possible D gene TRBD2, 5 bases. Germline loops: CDR1 MNHEY, CDR2 SVGEGT. CDR3 length equals 12 residues. The V end was cut by 1 base, the J end by 7 bases, with 5 bases between. The chain's CDR3 is CASSYWRNEQFF. The CDR3 DNA reads as TGTGCCAGCAGTTACTGGAGGAATGAGCAGTTCTTC.

This clonotype was recorded a few times. This likely reflects a read error, since a far larger clone is one base away. The chain uses TRBV11-2 and TRBJ2-7; perhaps TRBD2 as D (5 bases). Germline CDR1 is SGHAT and CDR2 is FQNNGV. CDR3 size: 14 residues. Trimming stripped 1 base from V and 7 bases from J, with 14 bases between. This chain's CDR3 is CASSLGLLANEQYF. The DNA for the CDR3 is TGTGCCAGCAGCTTAGGACTGCTAGCCAATGAGCAGTACTTC.

The genes are TRBV28 and TRBJ2-3, with a possible D match to TRBD1 (5 bases). This CDR3 spans 19 amino acids. The germline V and J ends were trimmed by 1 base and 4 bases, with 24 bases remaining between them. Germline values: CDR1 MDHEN, CDR2 SYDVKM. CDR3 amino acids: CASSLSVNQGSYLADTQYF. CDR3 sequence (DNA): TGTGCCAGCAGTTTATCCGTCAATCAGGGCAGTTACCTCGCAGATACGCAGTATTTT.

The chain is built from TRBV6-1 and TRBJ2-3; 7 bases agree with TRBD2. The CDR3 consists of 16 residues. CDR1 is MNHNS, CDR2 SASEGT, per germline. The V gene end was trimmed by 5 bases and the J gene end by 5 bases; junction bases not matched to a gene: 13. CDR3 coding DNA: TGTGCCAGCAGTCTCTCATCGTGGGGAGGGATAGATACGCAGTATTTT. This sequence encodes CASSLSSWGGIDTQYF.

This clonotype was recorded many times. V gene TRBV18 combines with J gene TRBJ2-2; 8 nucleotides align to TRBD1. Germline CDR1 and CDR2: KGHSH and LQKENI. The CDR3 runs 16 residues. With V trimmed by 4 bases and J by 0 bases, 4 bases remained unmatched. The CDR3 region has the DNA TGTGCCAGCTCACGAACGGGACAGGCGAACACCGGGGAGCTGTTTTTT. It yields the protein CASSRTGQANTGELFF.

This clonotype was recorded at least ten times. The chain combines TRBV7-9 with TRBJ2-7; 7 bases line up with TRBD1. V was pared by 5 bases and J by 9 bases, with 13 bases of the junction left unmatched. The CDR3 is made up of 14 amino acids. Germline loops: CDR1 SEHNR, CDR2 FQNEAQ (reference sequence). The CDR3 protein is CASSRQGPRDGQYF. CDR3 nucleotide sequence: TGTGCCAGCAGCAGACAGGGACCCCGCGATGGGCAGTACTTC.

This clonotype showed up just a few times. The chain is built from TRBV19 and TRBJ2-1; either TRBD1 or TRBD2 may supply D (5 bases each). CDR1 LNHDA and CDR2 SQIVND come from the germline V gene (reference sequence). This CDR3 spans 12 amino acids. Trimming cost V 10 bases and J 3 bases, with 10 bases left between them. CDR3 amino acids: CATGTFYNEQFF. In nucleotides, the CDR3 is TGTGCCACCGGGACCTTCTACAATGAGCAGTTCTTC.

V and J are TRBV5-1 and TRBJ1-2; TRBD1 matches 7 bases. The V gene end was trimmed by 1 base and the J gene end by 2 bases; junction bases not matched to a gene: 5. CDR1 is SGHRS, CDR2 YFSETQ, per germline. The CDR3 totals 15 residues. The CDR3 sequence: CASSLRTGTNYGYTF. CDR3 bases: TGCGCCAGCAGCTTGAGGACAGGCACCAACTATGGCTACACCTTC.

This clonotype was recorded many times. The chain has TRBV10-3 and TRBJ2-1; 7 bases line up with TRBD2. There are 15 residues in the CDR3. CDR1 and CDR2 (germline): ENHRY, SYGVKD. With 3 bases clipped from V and 4 bases from J, the junction kept 6 bases outside the gene matches. The CDR3 loop is CAISDREGKYNEQFF. Here the CDR3 DNA reads TGTGCCATCAGTGATAGGGAGGGGAAGTACAATGAGCAGTTCTTC.

This clonotype was picked up a small number of times. The rearrangement uses TRBV5-8 and TRBJ1-3; D unresolved. CDR1 SGHTS and CDR2 YDEGEE come from the germline V gene. V was cut by 0 bases and J by 0 bases, with 10 bases left in between. This CDR3 spans 16 amino acids. The CDR3 DNA reads as TGTGCCAGCAGCTTGGGGACGTCAAGCTCTGGAAACACCATATATTTT. This translates into CASSLGTSSSGNTIYF.

At least ten counts were recorded for this clonotype. The chain combines TRBV27 with TRBJ1-2, with a weak D call TRBD1 (6 bases). Germline CDR1 and CDR2: MNHEY and SMNVEV (reference sequence). Trimming pared 2 bases from V and 1 base from J, leaving 11 bases between. The CDR3 extends over 15 amino acids. The CDR3, as DNA: TGTGCCAGCAGTTTAGTGGCAGGGGTTAACTATGGCTACACCTTC. Protein: CASSLVAGVNYGYTF.

This clonotype was observed many times. The chain joins TRBV9 to TRBJ1-5; D is perhaps TRBD1 (5 bases). V shed 0 bases and J shed 7 bases, with 14 bases lying between them. Looked up from germline, CDR1 is SGDLS and CDR2 is YYNGEE. This CDR3 contains 15 residues. The CDR3 DNA follows: TGTGCCAGCAGCGTAGATCCAGGGAGAGGCCAGCCCCAGCATTTT. This sequence encodes CASSVDPGRGQPQHF.

This clonotype was picked up a small number of times. The V gene is TRBV20-1, the J gene TRBJ2-2; TRBD2 agrees at 14 bases. CDR1 and CDR2 from the germline V gene are DFQATT and SNEGSKA (reference sequence). The CDR3 length is 17 residues. V lost 0 bases and J lost 7; bases outside the gene matches: 7. CDR3 bases: TGCAGTGCTAGAGATAGACTAGCGGGAGGGCTGGTCGGGGAGCTGTTTTTT. This sequence encodes CSARDRLAGGLVGELFF.

The chain links TRBV30 to TRBJ1-6; no definite D call. V lost 0 bases and J 8 bases, leaving 14 bases between the germline ends. Germline V gene lookup returns CDR1 GTSNPN and CDR2 SVGIG (reference sequence). The CDR3 consists of 15 residues. The CDR3 DNA reads TGTGCCTGGAGTGTACTAATCAAAGGAGATTCACCCCTCCACTTT. This sequence encodes CAWSVLIKGDSPLHF. Complete variable domain (other parts from reference TRBV30 and TRBJ1-6): SQTIHQWPATLVQPVGSPLSLECTVEGTSNPNLYWYRQAAGRGLQLLFYSVGIGQISSEVPQNLSASRPQDRQFILSSKKLLLSDSGFYLCAWSVLIKGDSPLHFGNGTRLTVT.

This clonotype was seen more than once but under ten times. This chain links TRBV7-9 with TRBJ2-1; possibly TRBD1 for D (5 bases). CDR1 is SEHNR and CDR2 is FQNEAQ in the germline V gene (reference sequence). The CDR3 has 16 amino acids. The ends were cut back, 2 bases at V and 6 bases at J, with 17 bases in the middle. The CDR3: CASSLKGAGGANEQFF. In DNA, the CDR3 is TGTGCCAGCAGCTTAAAAGGGGCAGGTGGGGCCAATGAGCAGTTCTTC.